This TCR beta chain stems from a study of blood T cell repertoires in COVID-19. Here immunoSEQ multiplex PCR was the method, and the copy in TCRdb shows in-frame clones only, minus some. The sample includes around 140,000 clones, approximately 88% of them seen just once. V was trimmed by 4 bases and J by 2 bases, leaving 6 bases between them. This CDR3 has 12 amino acids. The germline V gene has CDR1 MNHEY and CDR2 SMNVEV (reference sequence). The V gene is TRBV27, the J gene TRBJ2-7; D is unresolved. The sequencing input was peripheral blood. The source is a woman between 50 and 59 years old with acute or convalescent COVID-19. CDR3 loop: CASSSTPYEQYF. The CDR3 nucleotides read TGTGCCAGCAGTTCAACACCCTACGAGCAGTACTTC.